Each of the 9 T cell receptor beta chains below was sequenced from the same sample in a study of cytomegalovirus exposure and HLA in healthy donors. Researchers ran the PCR with 60 Vbeta and 13 Jbeta primers. Profiled with immunoSEQ multiplex PCR; TCRdb holds only in-frame clones, not every one. Here the sample spans roughly 120,000 clones, 77% being singletons. Sequencing was performed on PBMCs. All receptors come from a woman aged 40 to 50 in good health and CMV-seropositive.

V and J are TRBV12-5 and TRBJ1-5; possibly TRBD1 for D (5 bases). The CDR3 length is 12 residues. The V gene lost 6 bases and the J gene lost 16 bases, with 19 bases spanning the gap. CDR1 LGHNT and CDR2 FRNRAP come from the germline V gene. DNA of the CDR3: TGTGCTAGTGGCCTTACTTCAGGGCTCCTCCATTTT. This codes for CASGLTSGLLHF.

The V and J genes are TRBV5-4 and TRBJ2-7, with 11 bases lining up with TRBD2. This CDR3 comprises 15 residues. J was trimmed by 1 base and V by 4 bases; bases with no gene match: 4. Germline lookup yields CDR1 SGHNT and CDR2 YYREEE (reference sequence). CDR3 coding DNA: TGTGCCAGCAGCCCATTAGCGGGAGGGTCCTACGAGCAGTACTTC. Its protein product is CASSPLAGGSYEQYF.

The chain joins TRBV27 to TRBJ2-3, with a possible D match to TRBD2 (5 bases). This CDR3 contains 14 residues. V lost 10 bases to trimming and J lost 4 bases, with 18 bases between them. Germline values: CDR1 MNHEY, CDR2 SMNVEV (reference sequence). The CDR3 DNA reads TGTGCCACCTCGTCCTACTCGAGGGCAGATACGCAGTATTTT. This sequence encodes CATSSYSRADTQYF.

V and J are TRBV28 and TRBJ2-1, with D unresolved. This CDR3 contains 14 residues. V was cut by 2 bases and J by 1 base, with 6 bases left in between. The germline V gene has CDR1 MDHEN and CDR2 SYDVKM. CDR3 bases: TGTGCCAGCAGTTTACCCAGATCCTACAATGAGCAGTTCTTC. It encodes CASSLPRSYNEQFF.

This chain links TRBV6-1 with TRBJ2-2; D ambiguous. Per the germline V gene, CDR1 is MNHNS and CDR2 is SASEGT. The CDR3 consists of 13 residues. V gave up 7 bases and J gave up 2 bases, with 8 bases separating them. CDR3 nucleotide sequence: TGTGCCAGCAATCCGGGTAACACCGGGGAGCTGTTTTTT. Its translation: CASNPGNTGELFF.

The chain has TRBV5-5 and TRBJ1-1; the D is unclear. The CDR3 length is 13 residues. Deletions cut 3 bases from V and 6 bases from J, with 12 bases between. Germline V gives CDR1 SGHKS, CDR2 YYEKEE (reference sequence). The DNA for the CDR3 is TGTGCCAGCAGCTACTCCCCGGCGGCTGAAGCTTTCTTT. This codes for CASSYSPAAEAFF. The entire variable domain, with the rest obtained from reference TRBV5-5 and TRBJ1-1, is as follows: DAGVTQSPTHLIKTRGQQVTLRCSPISGHKSVSWYQQVLGQGPQFIFQYYEKEERGRGNFPDRFSARQFPNYSSELNVNALLLGDSALYLCASSYSPAAEAFFGQGTRLTVV.

V usage is TRBV7-2 and J usage is TRBJ2-5; 9 positions match TRBD2. The trim removed 2 bases at V and 1 base at J, leaving 5 bases unmatched. Germline lookup yields CDR1 SGHTA and CDR2 FQGNSA. This CDR3 has 16 amino acids. The CDR3 DNA reads as TGTGCCAGCAGCTTAAGGGCTAGCGGGGCCCAAGAGACCCAGTACTTC. This gives the protein CASSLRASGAQETQYF.

A word on this clone: Distinct nucleotide sequences in the sample also encode this CDR3. This CDR3 reads CASSYWLAGPYEQYF. The CDR3 DNA is TGTGCCAGCAGTTACTGGCTAGCGGGACCCTACGAGCAGTACTTC. The chain combines TRBV6-5 with TRBJ2-7; 9 nucleotides agree with TRBD2. The germline gives CDR1 MNHEY, CDR2 SVGAGI. After removal of 1 base from V and 2 bases from J, the junction contained 3 bases not matched to a gene. There are 15 residues in the CDR3.

This chain links TRBV4-2 with TRBJ2-3; D gene uncertain. Trimming took off 0 bases at V and 0 bases at J, with 7 bases between the two ends. Germline values: CDR1 LGHNA, CDR2 YNFKEQ. The CDR3 spans 15 residues. The CDR3 sequence: CASSQDSSSTDTQYF. In nucleotides, the CDR3 is TGTGCCAGCAGCCAAGATAGTAGCAGCACAGATACGCAGTATTTT.